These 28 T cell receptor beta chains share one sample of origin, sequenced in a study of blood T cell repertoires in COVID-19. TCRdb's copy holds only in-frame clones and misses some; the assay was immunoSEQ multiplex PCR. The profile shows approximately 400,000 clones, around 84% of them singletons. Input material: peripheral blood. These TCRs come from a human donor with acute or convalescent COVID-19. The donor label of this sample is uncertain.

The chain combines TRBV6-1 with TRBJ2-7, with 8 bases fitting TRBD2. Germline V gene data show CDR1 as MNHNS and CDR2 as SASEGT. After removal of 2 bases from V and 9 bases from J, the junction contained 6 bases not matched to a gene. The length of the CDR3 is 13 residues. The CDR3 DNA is TGTGCCAGCAGTGAATCCGCGGGAGGTTGGCAGTACTTC. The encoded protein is CASSESAGGWQYF.

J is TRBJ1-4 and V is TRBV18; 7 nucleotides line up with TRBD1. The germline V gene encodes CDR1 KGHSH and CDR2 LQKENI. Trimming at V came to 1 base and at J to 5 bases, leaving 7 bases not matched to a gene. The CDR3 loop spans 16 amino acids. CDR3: CASSPLGQVTNEKLFF. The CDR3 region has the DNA TGTGCCAGCTCACCACTCGGACAGGTTACGAATGAAAAACTGTTTTTT.

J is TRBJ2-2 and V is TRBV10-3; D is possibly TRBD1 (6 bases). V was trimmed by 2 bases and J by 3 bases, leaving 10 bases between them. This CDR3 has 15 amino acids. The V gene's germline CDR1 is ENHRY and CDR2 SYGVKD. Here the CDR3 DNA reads TGTGCCATCAGTGAGACAGGGTCCCACACCGGGGAGCTGTTTTTT. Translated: CAISETGSHTGELFF.

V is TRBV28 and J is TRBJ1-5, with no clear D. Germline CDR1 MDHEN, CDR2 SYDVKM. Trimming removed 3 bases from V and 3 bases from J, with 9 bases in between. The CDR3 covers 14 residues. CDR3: CASSFGQLNQPQHF. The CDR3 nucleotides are TGTGCCAGCAGTTTTGGGCAGCTCAATCAGCCCCAGCATTTT.

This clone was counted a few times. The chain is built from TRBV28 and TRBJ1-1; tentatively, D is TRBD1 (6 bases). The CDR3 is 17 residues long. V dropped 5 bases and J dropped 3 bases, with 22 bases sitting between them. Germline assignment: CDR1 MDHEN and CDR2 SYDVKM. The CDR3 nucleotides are TGTGCCAGCAGTCCCCCAAGGGGGGGGGCGCGGGACACTGAAGCTTTCTTT. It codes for CASSPPRGGARDTEAFF. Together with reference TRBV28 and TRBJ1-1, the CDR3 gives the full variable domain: DVKVTQSSRYLVKRTGEKVFLECVQDMDHENMFWYRQDPGLGLRLIYFSYDVKMKEKGDIPEGYSVSREKKERFSLILESASTNQTSMYLCASSPPRGGARDTEAFFGQGTRLTVV.

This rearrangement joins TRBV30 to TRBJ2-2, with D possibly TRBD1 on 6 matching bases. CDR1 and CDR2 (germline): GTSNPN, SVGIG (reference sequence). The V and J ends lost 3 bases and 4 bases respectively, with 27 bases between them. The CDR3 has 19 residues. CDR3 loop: CAWSRRGANSWGLTGELFF. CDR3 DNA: TGTGCCTGGAGCCGCAGGGGCGCAAATTCCTGGGGTCTCACCGGGGAGCTGTTTTTT.

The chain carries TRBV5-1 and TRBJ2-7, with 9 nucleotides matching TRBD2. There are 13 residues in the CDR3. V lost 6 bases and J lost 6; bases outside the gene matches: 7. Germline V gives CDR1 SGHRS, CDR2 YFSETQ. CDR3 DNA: TGCGCCAGCACGGGCGGGAGGGCCCCCGAGCAGTACTTC. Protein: CASTGGRAPEQYF.

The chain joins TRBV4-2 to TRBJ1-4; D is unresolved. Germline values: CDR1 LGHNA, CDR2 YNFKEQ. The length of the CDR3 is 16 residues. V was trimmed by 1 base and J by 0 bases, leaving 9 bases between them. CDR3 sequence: CASSQAAESTNEKLFF. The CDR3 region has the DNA TGTGCCAGCAGCCAAGCTGCAGAATCAACTAATGAAAAACTGTTTTTT.

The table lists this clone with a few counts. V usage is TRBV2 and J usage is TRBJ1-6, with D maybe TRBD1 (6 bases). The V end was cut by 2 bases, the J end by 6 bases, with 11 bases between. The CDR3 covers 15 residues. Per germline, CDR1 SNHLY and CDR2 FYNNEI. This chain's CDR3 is CASSEQGNSNSPLHF. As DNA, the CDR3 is TGTGCCAGCAGTGAACAGGGGAACAGTAATTCACCCCTCCACTTT.

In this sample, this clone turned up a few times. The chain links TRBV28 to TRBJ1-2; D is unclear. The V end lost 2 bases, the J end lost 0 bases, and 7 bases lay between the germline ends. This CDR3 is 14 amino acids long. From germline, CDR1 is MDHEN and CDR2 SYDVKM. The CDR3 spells CASSLVKSNYGYTF. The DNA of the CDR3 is TGTGCCAGCAGTTTAGTCAAATCTAACTATGGCTACACCTTC.

The CDR3 DNA sequence: TGTGCCAGCAGCGCCCCGGGACAGGGTCTCCGGCCCCAGCATTTT. Translation: CASSAPGQGLRPQHF. V gene TRBV7-2 combines with J gene TRBJ1-5; 9 nucleotides match TRBD1. The V and J ends lost 5 bases and 9 bases, in that order; junction bases with no gene match: 11. Germline CDR1 reads SGHTA; CDR2 reads FQGNSA. CDR3 size: 15 residues.

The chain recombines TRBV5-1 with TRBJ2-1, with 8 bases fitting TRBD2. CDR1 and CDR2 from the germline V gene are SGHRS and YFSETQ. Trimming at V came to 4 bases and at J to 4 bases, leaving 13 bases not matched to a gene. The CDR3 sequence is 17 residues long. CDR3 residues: CASSRQSLSGSYNEQFF. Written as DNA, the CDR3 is TGCGCCAGCAGCCGCCAAAGTTTGAGCGGGAGTTACAATGAGCAGTTCTTC.

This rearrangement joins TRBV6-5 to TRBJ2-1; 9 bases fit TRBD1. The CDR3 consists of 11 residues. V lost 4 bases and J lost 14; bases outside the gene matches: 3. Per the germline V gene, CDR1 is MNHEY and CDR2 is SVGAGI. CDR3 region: CASSFGDREFF. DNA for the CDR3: TGTGCCAGCAGTTTCGGGGACAGGGAGTTCTTC.

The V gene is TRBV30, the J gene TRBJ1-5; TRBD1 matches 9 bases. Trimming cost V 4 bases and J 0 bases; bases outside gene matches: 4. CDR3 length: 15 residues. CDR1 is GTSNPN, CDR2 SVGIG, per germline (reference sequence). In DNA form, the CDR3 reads TGTGCCTGGAACGGACAGGGGCTTAGCAATCAGCCCCAGCATTTT. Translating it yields CAWNGQGLSNQPQHF. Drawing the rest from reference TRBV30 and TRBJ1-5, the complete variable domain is SQTIHQWPATLVQPVGSPLSLECTVEGTSNPNLYWYRQAAGRGLQLLFYSVGIGQISSEVPQNLSASRPQDRQFILSSKKLLLSDSGFYLCAWNGQGLSNQPQHFGDGTRLSIL.

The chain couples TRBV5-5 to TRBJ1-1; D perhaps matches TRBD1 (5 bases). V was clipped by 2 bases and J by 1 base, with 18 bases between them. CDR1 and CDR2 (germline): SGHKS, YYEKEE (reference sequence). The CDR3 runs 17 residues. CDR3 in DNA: TGTGCCAGCAGCTTTGGAGGGGTATTCGCGACGAACACTGAAGCTTTCTTT. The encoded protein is CASSFGGVFATNTEAFF.

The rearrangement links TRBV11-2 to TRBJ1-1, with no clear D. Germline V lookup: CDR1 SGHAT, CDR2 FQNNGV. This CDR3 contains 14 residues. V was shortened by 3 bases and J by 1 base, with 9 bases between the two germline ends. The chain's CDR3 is CASSFVTRNTEAFF. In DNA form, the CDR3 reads TGTGCCAGCAGCTTCGTAACTCGGAACACTGAAGCTTTCTTT.

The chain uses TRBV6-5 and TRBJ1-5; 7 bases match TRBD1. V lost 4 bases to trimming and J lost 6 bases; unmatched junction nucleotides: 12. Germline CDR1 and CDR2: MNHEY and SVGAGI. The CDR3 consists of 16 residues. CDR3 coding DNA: TGTGCCAGCAGTTCTCTTTATTCAGGGGGACTTCAGCCCCAGCATTTT. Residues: CASSSLYSGGLQPQHF.

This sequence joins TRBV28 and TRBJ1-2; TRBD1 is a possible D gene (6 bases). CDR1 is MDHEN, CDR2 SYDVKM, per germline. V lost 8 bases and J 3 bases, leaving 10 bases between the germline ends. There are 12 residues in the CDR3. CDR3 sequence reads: CASAQGDYGYTF. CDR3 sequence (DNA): TGTGCCAGCGCACAGGGCGACTATGGCTACACCTTC.

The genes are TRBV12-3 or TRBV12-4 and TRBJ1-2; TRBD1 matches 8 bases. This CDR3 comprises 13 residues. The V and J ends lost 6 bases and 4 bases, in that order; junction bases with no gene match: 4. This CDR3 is CASRRTGGYGYTF. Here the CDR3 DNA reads TGTGCCAGCAGACGAACAGGGGGCTATGGCTACACCTTC.

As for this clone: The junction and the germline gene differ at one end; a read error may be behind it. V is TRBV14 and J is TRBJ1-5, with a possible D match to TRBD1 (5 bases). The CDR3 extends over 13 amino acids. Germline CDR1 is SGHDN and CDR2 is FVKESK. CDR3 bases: TGTGCCAGCAGCCAAGTGGCAGGGTTTCCCCAACATTTT. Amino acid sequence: CASSQVAGFPQHF.

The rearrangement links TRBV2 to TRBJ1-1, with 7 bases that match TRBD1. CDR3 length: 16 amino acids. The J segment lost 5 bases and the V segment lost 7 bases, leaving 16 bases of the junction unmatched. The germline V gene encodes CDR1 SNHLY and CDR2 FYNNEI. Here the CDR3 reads CASNGNRGGAETEAFF. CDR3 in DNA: TGTGCCAGCAATGGCAACAGAGGGGGCGCGGAAACTGAAGCTTTCTTT. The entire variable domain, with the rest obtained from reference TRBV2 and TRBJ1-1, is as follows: EPEVTQTPSHQVTQMGQEVILRCVPISNHLYFYWYRQILGQKVEFLVSFYNNEISEKSEIFDDQFSVERPDGSNFTLKIRSTKLEDSAMYFCASNGNRGGAETEAFFGQGTRLTVV.

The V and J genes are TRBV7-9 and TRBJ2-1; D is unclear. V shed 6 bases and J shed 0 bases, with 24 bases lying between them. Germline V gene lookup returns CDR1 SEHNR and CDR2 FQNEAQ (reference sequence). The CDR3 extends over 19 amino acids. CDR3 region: CASSRQLIPGLSSYNEQFF. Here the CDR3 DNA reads TGTGCCAGCAGTCGGCAGCTCATCCCCGGGTTGAGCTCCTACAATGAGCAGTTCTTC.

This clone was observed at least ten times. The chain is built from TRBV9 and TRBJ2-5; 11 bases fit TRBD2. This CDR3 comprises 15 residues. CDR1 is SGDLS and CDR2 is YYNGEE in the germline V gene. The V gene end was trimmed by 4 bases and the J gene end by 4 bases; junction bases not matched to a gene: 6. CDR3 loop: CASSPRLAGRETQYF. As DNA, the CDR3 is TGTGCCAGCAGCCCTAGACTAGCGGGGCGAGAGACCCAGTACTTC.

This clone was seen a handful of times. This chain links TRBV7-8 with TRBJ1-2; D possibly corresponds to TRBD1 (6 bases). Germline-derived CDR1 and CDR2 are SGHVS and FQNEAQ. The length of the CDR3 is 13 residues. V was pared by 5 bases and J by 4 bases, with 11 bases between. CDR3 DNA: TGTGCCAGCAGCACACAGGGTGGCTATGGCTACACCTTC. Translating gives CASSTQGGYGYTF. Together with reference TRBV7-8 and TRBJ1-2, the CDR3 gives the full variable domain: GAGVSQSPRYKVAKRGQDVALRCDPISGHVSLFWYQQALGQGPEFLTYFQNEAQLDKSGLPSDRFFAERPEGSVSTLKIQRTQQEDSAVYLCASSTQGGYGYTFGSGTRLTVV.

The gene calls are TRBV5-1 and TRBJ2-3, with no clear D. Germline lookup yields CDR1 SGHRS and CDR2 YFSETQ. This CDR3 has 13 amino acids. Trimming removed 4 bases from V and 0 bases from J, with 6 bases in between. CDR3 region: CASSLGSTDTQYF. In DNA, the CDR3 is TGCGCCAGCAGCCTCGGGAGCACAGATACGCAGTATTTT.

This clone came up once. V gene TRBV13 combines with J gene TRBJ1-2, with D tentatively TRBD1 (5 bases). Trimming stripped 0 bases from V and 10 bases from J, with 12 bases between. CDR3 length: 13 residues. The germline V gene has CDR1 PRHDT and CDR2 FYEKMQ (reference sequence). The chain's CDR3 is CASSLGQGPDYTF. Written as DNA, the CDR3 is TGTGCCAGCAGCTTAGGTCAGGGCCCAGACTACACCTTC.

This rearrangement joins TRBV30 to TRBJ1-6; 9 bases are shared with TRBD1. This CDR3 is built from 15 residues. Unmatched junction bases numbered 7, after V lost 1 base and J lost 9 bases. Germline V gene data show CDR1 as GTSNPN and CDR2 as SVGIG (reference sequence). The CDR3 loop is CAWSEQGAVGSPLHF. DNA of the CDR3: TGTGCCTGGAGTGAACAGGGGGCCGTTGGTTCACCCCTCCACTTT.

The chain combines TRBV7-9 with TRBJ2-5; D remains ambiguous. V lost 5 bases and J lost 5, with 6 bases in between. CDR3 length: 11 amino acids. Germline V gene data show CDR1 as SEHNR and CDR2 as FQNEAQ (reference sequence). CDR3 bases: TGTGCCAGCAGCACCGGGGAGACCCAGTACTTC. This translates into CASSTGETQYF.